A single T cell receptor (beta chain) is shown here with its context. Its antigen is still unknown. No base quality information exists; no much larger clone differs at one position. The CDR3 spans 18 residues, from the cysteine through the phenylalanine. Just the 54-base CDR3 DNA is kept, in frame starting at base 1. V is shortened by 2 bases, J by 3 bases, and the region joining them spans 24 bases. Sequences SGHRS (CDR1) and YFSETQ (CDR2) are obtained from the germline V gene. The protocol used for the library was the immunoSEQ multiplex PCR assay. TCRdb provides this immuneACCESS table in a form limited to in-frame rearrangements. Some clones are lacking; in checked studies, under half of them reflect an unresolved V gene, and why the rest are absent is not known. The sample records approximately 71,000 clones, approximately 90% of which are singletons. Of the sample, over 1% falls within the top ten clones.

This sample stems from a study of T cell changes during pregnancy in multiple sclerosis (dated by TCRdb to about 2019). General notes on the study: The study examined how the T cell repertoire changed over the course of pregnancy in women with multiple sclerosis.

This specimen consisted of peripheral blood, obtained in the third trimester of pregnancy. The clonotype comes from a female donor with multiple sclerosis, enrolled in a pregnancy study. This sequence uses TRBV5-1 and TRBJ2-7, with TRBD2 perhaps the D gene, on 5 matching bases. CDR3 reads: CASSFYRYGEYEVYEQYF. The nucleotides read TGCGCCAGCAGCTTTTATAGATACGGGGAGTACGAAGTCTACGAGCAGTACTTC.